Below are 11 T cell receptor beta chains sequenced from a single sample in a study of blood T cell repertoires in COVID-19. Clones were sequenced by immunoSEQ multiplex PCR, and TCRdb holds only the in-frame ones, with some missing. The sample carries about 190,000 clones, more than 85% recorded once. Sequenced: peripheral blood. All receptors come from a man aged 25 to 45 with acute or convalescent COVID-19.

This sequence joins TRBV7-9 and TRBJ2-1; 10 nucleotides align to TRBD2. Germline CDR1 SEHNR, CDR2 FQNEAQ (reference sequence). This CDR3 region has 13 residues. V was pared by 6 bases and J by 6 bases, with 2 bases of the junction left unmatched. The CDR3 spells CASRLAGPNEQFF. The CDR3 bases are TGTGCCAGCAGACTAGCGGGGCCCAATGAGCAGTTCTTC.

The chain uses TRBV28 and TRBJ2-1; D not certain. Trimming left V 8 bases short and J 1 base short, with 15 bases between. The CDR3 runs 15 residues. Per the germline V gene, CDR1 is MDHEN and CDR2 is SYDVKM. This CDR3 reads CASGKMAGSYNEQFF. DNA of the CDR3: TGTGCCAGCGGCAAAATGGCAGGATCCTACAATGAGCAGTTCTTC.

The chain links TRBV5-1 to TRBJ2-5; D is ambiguous. V was shortened by 0 bases and J by 0 bases, with 6 bases between the two germline ends. Germline values: CDR1 SGHRS, CDR2 YFSETQ. This CDR3 has 14 residues. Here the CDR3 reads CASSLVPNQETQYF. CDR3 DNA: TGCGCCAGCAGCTTGGTCCCTAACCAAGAGACCCAGTACTTC.

V usage is TRBV28 and J usage is TRBJ2-4; possible D gene TRBD1, 5 bases. The ends were cut back, 2 bases at V and 0 bases at J, with 8 bases in the middle. Germline CDR1 and CDR2: MDHEN and SYDVKM. This CDR3 is 15 amino acids long. CDR3 region: CASSLRGLAKNIQYF. The CDR3 DNA follows: TGTGCCAGCAGTTTAAGGGGTTTAGCCAAAAACATTCAGTACTTC.

The V gene is TRBV18, the J gene TRBJ1-1; TRBD1 might be the D (5 bases). V lost 3 bases and J lost 10, with 12 bases in between. CDR1 is KGHSH, CDR2 LQKENI, per germline. The CDR3 runs to 12 residues. The CDR3 DNA reads TGTGCCAGCTCACCTAACGACAGAAGAGCTTTCTTT. The encoded protein is CASSPNDRRAFF.

The chain uses TRBV2 and TRBJ1-3, with unresolved D. The germline V and J ends were trimmed by 4 bases and 0 bases, with 7 bases remaining between them. The CDR3 is 14 amino acids. The V gene's germline CDR1 is SNHLY and CDR2 FYNNEI. The CDR3 loop is CASSVLFSGNTIYF. Written as DNA, the CDR3 is TGTGCCAGCAGTGTTCTCTTCTCTGGAAACACCATATATTTT.

This rearrangement joins TRBV18 to TRBJ1-2; 10 bases align to TRBD1. This CDR3 has 16 residues. Per the germline V gene, CDR1 is KGHSH and CDR2 is LQKENI. V lost 3 bases and J lost 6; bases outside the gene matches: 10. The CDR3 protein is CASSPETPTGGNGYTF. Written as DNA, the CDR3 is TGTGCCAGCTCACCCGAGACGCCGACAGGGGGCAATGGCTACACCTTC.

This clone was seen just once. V usage is TRBV18 and J usage is TRBJ2-5; 9 nucleotides line up with TRBD1. Germline assignment: CDR1 KGHSH and CDR2 LQKENI. The CDR3 is 15 residues long. V lost 3 bases, J lost 5 bases, and 7 bases stayed unmatched. The CDR3 loop is CASSPSQGARETQYF. The CDR3 coding sequence is TGTGCCAGCTCACCTTCACAGGGGGCGCGGGAGACCCAGTACTTC.

The chain has TRBV9 and TRBJ2-1; D perhaps matches TRBD2 (5 bases). Trimming removed 3 bases at V and 5 bases at J, with 9 bases between. CDR3 size: 13 residues. Germline values: CDR1 SGDLS, CDR2 YYNGEE. CDR3 sequence: CASSGTGNNEQFF. In DNA form, the CDR3 reads TGTGCCAGCAGCGGGACGGGGAACAATGAGCAGTTCTTC.

V gene TRBV5-1 combines with J gene TRBJ2-7; TRBD2 agrees at 11 bases. The CDR3 is made up of 15 amino acids. CDR1 and CDR2 (germline): SGHRS, YFSETQ. Trimming cost V 4 bases and J 3 bases; bases outside gene matches: 6. The CDR3 loop reads CASSQGTSGYYEQYF. The CDR3 nucleotides are TGCGCCAGCAGCCAAGGGACTAGCGGCTACTACGAGCAGTACTTC.

This clone was seen only a few times. The chain has TRBV7-9 and TRBJ2-2; 7 bases map to TRBD2. Germline V gives CDR1 SEHNR, CDR2 FQNEAQ (reference sequence). The ends lost 6 bases at V and 15 bases at J; junction bases unmatched: 7. CDR3 length: 11 amino acids. The CDR3 coding sequence is TGTGCCAGCAGAACCTCCGGGGGGATGTTTTTT. This gives the protein CASRTSGGMFF.